Below, 18 T cell receptor beta chains from the same sample are listed, as sequenced in a study of post-analysis software for immune sequencing data. General observations from the study: In patients, TRBV5-6, TRBV5-1 and TRBV20-1 belonged to about five TRBV segments found more frequently than in controls.

These receptors have no identified antigens. cDNA libraries for TCR beta contained unique molecular identifiers. TCRdb itself ran the PCR reads through MiXCR, one entry per CDR3 protein. The data show about 760,000 distinct CDR3 sequences, with about 27% seen just once and approximately 0.55% held by the top ten. Material: blood. These receptors all come from a girl aged 5 to 17 with multiple sclerosis.

V gene TRBV12-3 or TRBV12-4 combines with J gene TRBJ1-2, with unresolved D. This CDR3 spans 13 amino acids. Between the trimmed V and J ends, which lost 2 bases and 4 bases, there was a span of 8 bases. The CDR3 is CASSLNTVYGYTF. As DNA, the CDR3 is TGTGCCAGCAGTTTAAATACAGTCTATGGCTACACCTTC.

This clonotype has a handful of counts. The chain recombines TRBV7-2 with TRBJ2-1; possible D gene TRBD2, 5 bases. Trimming removed 1 base from V and 7 bases from J, with 17 bases in between. The CDR3 is 16 amino acids. In germline, CDR1 is SGHTA, CDR2 FQGNSA. The CDR3 here is CASSLGGSELGNEQFF. In nucleotides, the CDR3 is TGTGCCAGCAGCTTAGGAGGTAGCGAGCTGGGGAATGAGCAGTTCTTC.

This clonotype turned up a few times. The gene calls are TRBV20-1 and TRBJ2-1, with D possibly matching TRBD1 (5 bases). CDR3 length equals 13 residues. Between the trimmed V and J ends, which lost 0 bases and 6 bases, there was a span of 9 bases. Germline-derived CDR1 and CDR2 are DFQATT and SNEGSKA (reference sequence). Written as DNA, the CDR3 is TGCAGTGCTAGAGATTGGCAGGGCAATGAGCAGTTCTTC. Protein sequence: CSARDWQGNEQFF.

In its sample, this clonotype was seen once. The chain uses TRBV15 and TRBJ1-4; unclear D gene. The germline V gene encodes CDR1 LNHNV and CDR2 YYDKDF (reference sequence). This CDR3 has 17 residues. Deletions cut 3 bases from V and 8 bases from J, with 22 bases between. The CDR3 region is CATSSPVEGLRTEKLFF. The CDR3 DNA is TGTGCCACCAGCAGCCCCGTGGAGGGCCTCCGGACCGAAAAACTGTTTTTT.

The chain couples TRBV19 to TRBJ1-1, with a weak D call TRBD1 (5 bases). The CDR3 is made up of 14 amino acids. CDR1 LNHDA and CDR2 SQIVND come from the germline V gene (reference sequence). Trimming shortened V by 3 bases and J by 3 bases, and 11 bases separated the two germline ends. CDR3 region: CASSISGGYTEAFF. The CDR3 DNA sequence: TGTGCCAGTAGTATCTCTGGGGGTTACACTGAAGCTTTCTTT.

This clonotype was observed a few times. The rearrangement joins TRBV7-6 to TRBJ2-7; 7 positions agree with TRBD2. CDR3 length: 14 amino acids. Germline V gives CDR1 SGHVS, CDR2 FNYEAQ. With V trimmed by 5 bases and J by 3 bases, 7 bases remained unmatched. The CDR3 nucleotides are TGTGCCAGCAGCCGAGCGGGAATAGTCTACGAGCAGTACTTC. It specifies CASSRAGIVYEQYF.

The CDR3 DNA sequence: TGCGCCAGCAGCCCCCATTTGAGGGGGAATGAGCAGTTCTTC. Protein product: CASSPHLRGNEQFF. The chain combines TRBV5-1 with TRBJ2-1, with D tentatively TRBD1 (6 bases). Trimming shortened V by 4 bases and J by 7 bases, and 15 bases separated the two germline ends. The CDR3 loop spans 14 amino acids. Germline CDR1 and CDR2: SGHRS and YFSETQ.

This clonotype came up a few times. The chain has TRBV28 and TRBJ2-5, with D possibly being TRBD2 (5 bases). In germline, CDR1 is MDHEN, CDR2 SYDVKM. With 2 bases removed from V and 5 bases from J, the gap between germline ends came to 21 bases. The CDR3 has 17 amino acids. CDR3 amino acids: CASSLGQKEVIGETQYF. In DNA, the CDR3 is TGTGCCAGCAGTTTAGGGCAAAAGGAGGTCATTGGGGAGACCCAGTACTTC.

CDR3 in DNA: TGTGCCAGCACCGCCGAGGGCAGAGCCTACGAGCAGTACTTC. Protein product: CASTAEGRAYEQYF. The chain employs TRBV11-2 and TRBJ2-7, with D perhaps TRBD2 (5 bases). From germline, CDR1 is SGHAT and CDR2 FQNNGV. The CDR3 is made up of 14 amino acids. Trimming removed 7 bases at V and 2 bases at J, with 15 bases between.

This clonotype was observed a handful of times. The V call is TRBV10-1, the J call TRBJ2-7; D not certain. Germline lookup yields CDR1 WNHNN and CDR2 SYGVQD (reference sequence). Trimming removed 1 base from V and 4 bases from J, with 8 bases in between. The CDR3 totals 13 residues. The CDR3 sequence is CASSEYFGYEQYF. The CDR3 DNA reads TGCGCCAGCAGTGAGTATTTCGGTTACGAGCAGTACTTC.

A few counts support this clonotype. The chain is built from TRBV29-1 and TRBJ1-1; TRBD1 aligns across 11 bases. The germline CDR1 and CDR2 sequences are SQVTM and ANQGSEA. V gave up 4 bases and J gave up 4 bases; unmatched junction bases: 8. The CDR3 runs to 15 residues. The CDR3 bases are TGCAGCGTTGCGTTGGGGACAGGGGGTAGCACTGAAGCTTTCTTT. Translation: CSVALGTGGSTEAFF.

There are many counts of this clonotype. The rearrangement uses TRBV5-1 and TRBJ2-7; a weak D match, TRBD2 (5 bases). V was cut by 7 bases and J by 0 bases, with 17 bases left in between. The CDR3 has 15 residues. Germline CDR1 is SGHRS and CDR2 is YFSETQ. CDR3 sequence (DNA): TGCGCCAGCTTCCCCGGACTGCTGAGCTCCTACGAGCAGTACTTC. Translating gives CASFPGLLSSYEQYF.

This chain connects TRBV20-1 to TRBJ1-5, with 9 bases fitting TRBD1. After removal of 5 bases from V and 1 base from J, the junction contained 3 bases not matched to a gene. The CDR3 runs to 14 residues. Germline values: CDR1 DFQATT, CDR2 SNEGSKA (reference sequence). The CDR3 bases are TGCAGTGCTTTTGACAGGGGGAGCAATCAGCCCCAGCATTTT. It codes for CSAFDRGSNQPQHF.

This chain uses TRBV6-2 or TRBV6-3 with TRBJ1-1, with TRBD1 matching over 9 bases. The V segment lost 6 bases and the J segment 0 bases; nucleotides outside the gene matches: 5. CDR1 and CDR2 (germline): MNHEY, SVGEGT. This CDR3 has 15 residues. The CDR3 is CASSRQGVLNTEAFF. The CDR3 coding sequence is TGTGCCAGCAGCCGACAGGGGGTGTTGAACACTGAAGCTTTCTTT.

In this sample, this clonotype turned up once. This rearrangement joins TRBV15 to TRBJ2-2; TRBD1 might be the D (5 bases). V shed 5 bases and J shed 2 bases, with 9 bases lying between them. The CDR3 extends over 14 amino acids. Germline CDR1 and CDR2: LNHNV and YYDKDF (reference sequence). The CDR3 protein is CATSGHQNTGELFF. The CDR3 nucleotides read TGTGCCACCAGCGGACACCAAAACACCGGGGAGCTGTTTTTT.

The chain links TRBV12-3 or TRBV12-4 to TRBJ2-5; TRBD2 aligns across 7 bases. CDR3 length: 14 amino acids. With 5 bases clipped from V and 1 base from J, the junction kept 4 bases outside the gene matches. CDR3 nucleotides: TGTGCCAGCAGTCCTAGCGGCATCCAAGAGACCCAGTACTTC. Its protein is CASSPSGIQETQYF.

V gene TRBV12-3 or TRBV12-4 combines with J gene TRBJ2-3, with D perhaps matching TRBD1 (7 bases). With 8 bases removed from V and 3 bases from J, the gap between germline ends came to 18 bases. The CDR3 has 15 amino acids. CDR3 residues: CASRHRGGGTDTQYF. The CDR3, as DNA: TGTGCCAGCCGACACAGGGGAGGAGGAACAGATACGCAGTATTTT.

This clonotype appeared a few times. This chain connects TRBV6-5 to TRBJ1-2, with TRBD1 matching over 7 bases. The CDR3 totals 14 residues. Germline assignment: CDR1 MNHEY and CDR2 SVGAGI. V shed 4 bases, J shed 4 bases, and the junction held 6 bases outside the gene matches. The CDR3 coding sequence is TGTGCCAGCAGTTCCACGGGACAGCGCTATGGCTACACCTTC. Translated: CASSSTGQRYGYTF.